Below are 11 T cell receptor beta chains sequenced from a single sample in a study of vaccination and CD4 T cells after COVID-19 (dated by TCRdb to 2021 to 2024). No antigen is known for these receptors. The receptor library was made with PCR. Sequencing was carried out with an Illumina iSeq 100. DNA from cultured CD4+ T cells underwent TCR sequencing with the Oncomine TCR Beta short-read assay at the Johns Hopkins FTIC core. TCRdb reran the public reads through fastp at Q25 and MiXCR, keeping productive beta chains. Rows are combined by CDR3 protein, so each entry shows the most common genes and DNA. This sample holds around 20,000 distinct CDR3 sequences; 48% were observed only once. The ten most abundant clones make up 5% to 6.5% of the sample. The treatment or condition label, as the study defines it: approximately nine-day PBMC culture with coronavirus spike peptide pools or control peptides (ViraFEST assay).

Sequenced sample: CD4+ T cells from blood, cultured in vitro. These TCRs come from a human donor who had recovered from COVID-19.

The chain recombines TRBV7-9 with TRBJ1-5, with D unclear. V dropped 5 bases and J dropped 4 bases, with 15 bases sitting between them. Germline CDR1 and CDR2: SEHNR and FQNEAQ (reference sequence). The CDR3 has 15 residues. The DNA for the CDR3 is TGTGCCAGCAGCACCGGCACGGGAAGAAATCAGCCCCAGCATTTT. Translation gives CASSTGTGRNQPQHF.

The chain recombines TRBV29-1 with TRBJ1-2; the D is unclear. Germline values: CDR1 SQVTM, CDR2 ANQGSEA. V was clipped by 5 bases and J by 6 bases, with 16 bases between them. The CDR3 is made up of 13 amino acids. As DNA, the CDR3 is TGCAGCGTTACTCTACCTACCAACGATGGCTACACCTTC. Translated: CSVTLPTNDGYTF.

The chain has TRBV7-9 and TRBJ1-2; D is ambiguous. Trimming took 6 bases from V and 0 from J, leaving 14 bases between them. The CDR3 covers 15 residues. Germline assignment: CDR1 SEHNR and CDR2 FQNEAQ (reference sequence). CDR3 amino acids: CASRLGGSPNYGYTF. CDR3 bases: TGTGCCAGCAGATTGGGAGGGAGCCCTAACTATGGCTACACCTTC.

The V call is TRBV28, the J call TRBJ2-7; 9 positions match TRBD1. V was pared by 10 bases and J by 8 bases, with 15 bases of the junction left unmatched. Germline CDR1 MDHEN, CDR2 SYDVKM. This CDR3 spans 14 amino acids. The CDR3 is CAITQGASDGKQYF. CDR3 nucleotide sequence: TGTGCCATCACACAGGGGGCATCGGACGGCAAGCAGTACTTC.

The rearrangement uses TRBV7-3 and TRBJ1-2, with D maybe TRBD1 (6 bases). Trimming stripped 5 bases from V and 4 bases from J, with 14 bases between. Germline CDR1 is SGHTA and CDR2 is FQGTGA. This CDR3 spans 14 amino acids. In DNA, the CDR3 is TGTGCCAGCAGCCCTGGGGGGGGCGCCTATGGCTACACCTTC. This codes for CASSPGGGAYGYTF. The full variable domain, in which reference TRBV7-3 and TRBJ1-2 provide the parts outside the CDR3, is GAGVSQTPSNKVTEKGKYVELRCDPISGHTALYWYRQSLGQGPEFLIYFQGTGAADDSGLPNDRFFAVRPEGSVSTLKIQRTERGDSAVYLCASSPGGGAYGYTFGSGTRLTVV.

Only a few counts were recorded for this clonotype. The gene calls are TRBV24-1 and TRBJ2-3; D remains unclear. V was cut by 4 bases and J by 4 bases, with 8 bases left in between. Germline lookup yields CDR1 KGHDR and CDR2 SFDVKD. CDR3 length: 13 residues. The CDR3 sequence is CATSENIPDTQYF. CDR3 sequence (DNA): TGTGCCACCAGTGAGAATATCCCAGATACGCAGTATTTT.

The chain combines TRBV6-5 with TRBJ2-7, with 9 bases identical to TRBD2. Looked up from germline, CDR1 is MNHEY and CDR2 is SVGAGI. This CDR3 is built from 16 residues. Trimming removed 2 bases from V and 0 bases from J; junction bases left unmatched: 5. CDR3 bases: TGTGCCAGCAGTTACGGAGGGCGGGAGGGCTCCTACGAGCAGTACTTC. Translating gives CASSYGGREGSYEQYF.

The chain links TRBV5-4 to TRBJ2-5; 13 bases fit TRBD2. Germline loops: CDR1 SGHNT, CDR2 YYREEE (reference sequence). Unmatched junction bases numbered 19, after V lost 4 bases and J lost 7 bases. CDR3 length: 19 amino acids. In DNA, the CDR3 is TGTGCCAGCAGCATCGGACTAGCGGGAGTGAGACCTCAGGTTGGGACCCAGTACTTC. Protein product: CASSIGLAGVRPQVGTQYF.

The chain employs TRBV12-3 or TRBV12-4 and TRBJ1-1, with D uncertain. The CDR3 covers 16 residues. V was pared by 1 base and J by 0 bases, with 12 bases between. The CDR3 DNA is TGTGCCAGCAGTTTAGGTGGGGTCGGCATGAACACTGAAGCTTTCTTT. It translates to CASSLGGVGMNTEAFF.

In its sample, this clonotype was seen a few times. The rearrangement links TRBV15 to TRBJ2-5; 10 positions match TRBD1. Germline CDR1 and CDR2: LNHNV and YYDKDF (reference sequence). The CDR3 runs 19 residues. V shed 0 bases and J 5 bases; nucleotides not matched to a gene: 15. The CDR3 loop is CATSRDRPGQGFREETQYF. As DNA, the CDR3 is TGTGCCACCAGCAGAGATCGCCCGGGACAGGGGTTTCGTGAGGAGACCCAGTACTTC.

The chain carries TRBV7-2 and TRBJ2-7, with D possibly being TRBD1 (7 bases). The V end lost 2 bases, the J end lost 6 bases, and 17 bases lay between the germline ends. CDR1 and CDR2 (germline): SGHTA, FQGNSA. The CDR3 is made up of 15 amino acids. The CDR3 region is CASSLSGQTRVEQYF. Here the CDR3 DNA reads TGTGCCAGCAGCTTATCGGGACAGACTAGGGTCGAGCAGTACTTC.